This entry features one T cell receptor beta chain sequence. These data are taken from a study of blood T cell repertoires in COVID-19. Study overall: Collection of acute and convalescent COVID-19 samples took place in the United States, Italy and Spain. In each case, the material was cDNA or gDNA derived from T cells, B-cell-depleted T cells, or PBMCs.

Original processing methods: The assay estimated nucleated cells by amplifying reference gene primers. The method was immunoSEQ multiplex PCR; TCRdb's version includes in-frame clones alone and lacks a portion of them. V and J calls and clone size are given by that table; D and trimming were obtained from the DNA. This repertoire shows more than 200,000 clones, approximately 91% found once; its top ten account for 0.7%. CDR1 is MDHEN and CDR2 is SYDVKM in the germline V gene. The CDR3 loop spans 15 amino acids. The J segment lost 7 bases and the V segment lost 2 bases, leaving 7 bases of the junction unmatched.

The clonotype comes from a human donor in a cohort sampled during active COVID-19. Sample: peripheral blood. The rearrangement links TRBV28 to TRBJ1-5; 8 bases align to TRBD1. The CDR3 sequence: CASSLIWDRSQPQHF. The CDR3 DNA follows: TGTGCCAGCAGTTTAATCTGGGACAGGTCCCAGCCCCAGCATTTT.